This TCR beta chain was found in a study of blood T cells in healthy people across ages. The CDR3 consists of 19 residues. Trimming removed 2 bases at V and 5 bases at J, with 28 bases between. A sample-barcoded 5' primer and a J-beta primer mix were used in a second PCR of roughly 6 to 11 cycles. TCRdb processed the 5' RACE reads anew with MiXCR; each CDR3 protein has one entry. Of roughly 500,000 distinct CDR3 sequences listed, 20% to 30% are singletons. These data were likewise used in another study, on T cells of mothers and their children. That work states: Thymic selection, a shaping force on TCR recombination output, acts similarly in related and unrelated pairs.

The V call is TRBV12-3 or TRBV12-4, the J call TRBJ2-7; a possible D gene is TRBD1 (6 bases). The clonotype originates from a boy younger than 18 in good health. The sequenced material came from blood. In DNA form, the CDR3 reads TGTGCCAGCAGTTTAAGGGGAGAAGGGGGTGGGTCGTTGAGGAACGAGCAGTACTTC. Its protein is CASSLRGEGGGSLRNEQYF.